One and the same sample provided the 7 T cell receptor beta chains below, sequenced in a study of blood T cell repertoires in COVID-19 (dated by TCRdb to 2020 to 2022). The method was the immunoSEQ multiplex PCR assay. Entries here come from immuneACCESS through TCRdb and include only in-frame sequences with V and J called. Some clones fail to appear in such tables; in the studies checked, an unresolved V gene covers under half of the shortfall, and the cause of the remainder is unknown. The sample yields around 150,000 clones; approximately 91% were counted once. The ten largest clones take up approximately 2% of the sample. Material for sequencing was peripheral blood. All receptors derive from a man aged 18 to 29 with acute or convalescent COVID-19.

This chain joins TRBV10-2 and TRBJ2-7, with 7 nucleotides matching TRBD2. Germline lookup yields CDR1 WSHSY and CDR2 SAAADI. V lost 4 bases to trimming and J lost 6 bases; unmatched junction nucleotides: 12. The CDR3 runs 15 residues. The chain's CDR3 is CASSATRGGSIEQYF. CDR3 coding DNA: TGCGCCAGCAGTGCCACTCGCGGGGGATCGATCGAGCAGTACTTC.

This rearrangement joins TRBV19 to TRBJ1-6; 9 bases agree with TRBD1. J was trimmed by 6 bases and V by 5 bases; bases with no gene match: 11. Germline V gives CDR1 LNHDA, CDR2 SQIVND (reference sequence). CDR3 length: 17 amino acids. DNA of the CDR3: TGTGCCAGTAGTCCGCTGGGACAGGGCCTGGGTAATTCACCCCTCCACTTT. It is translated as CASSPLGQGLGNSPLHF.

The chain combines TRBV24-1 with TRBJ2-1, with TRBD2 identical over 7 bases. The germline V gene encodes CDR1 KGHDR and CDR2 SFDVKD. The CDR3 runs to 13 residues. The V gene end was trimmed by 3 bases and the J gene end by 10 bases; junction bases not matched to a gene: 5. CDR3 residues: CATSDGLAEEQFF. DNA for the CDR3: TGTGCCACCAGTGATGGTCTAGCGGAAGAGCAGTTCTTC.

This rearrangement joins TRBV10-2 to TRBJ1-2, with TRBD1 matching over 8 bases. The CDR3 contains 13 residues. J lost 6 bases, V lost 8 bases, and 8 bases had no gene match. Germline V gives CDR1 WSHSY, CDR2 SAAADI. CDR3 residues: CASLPDRANGYTF. Here the CDR3 DNA reads TGCGCCAGCCTTCCGGACAGGGCTAATGGCTACACCTTC.

This clone was picked up one time. The chain employs TRBV10-2 and TRBJ1-1; D not certain. V lost 7 bases to trimming and J lost 3 bases, with 9 bases between them. Per the germline V gene, CDR1 is WSHSY and CDR2 is SAAADI. The CDR3 totals 12 residues. The CDR3 DNA follows: TGCGCCAGCACCCCGAGAGACACTGAAGCTTTCTTT. Translated: CASTPRDTEAFF.

The chain links TRBV5-4 to TRBJ2-1; 9 bases line up with TRBD2. V trimming: 0 bases; J trimming: 5 bases; junction bases outside the gene matches: 9. This CDR3 has 17 residues. Germline assignment: CDR1 SGHNT and CDR2 YYREEE (reference sequence). The CDR3: CASSLGFSGSKNNEQFF. CDR3 nucleotide sequence: TGTGCCAGCAGCTTGGGTTTTAGCGGGAGTAAAAACAATGAGCAGTTCTTC.

This chain joins TRBV5-1 and TRBJ2-7; 7 bases agree with TRBD2. There are 14 residues in the CDR3. The V and J ends lost 1 base and 5 bases, in that order; junction bases with no gene match: 6. From germline, CDR1 is SGHRS and CDR2 YFSETQ. The CDR3 loop is CASSLSGLADEQYF. CDR3 coding DNA: TGCGCCAGCAGCTTGTCTGGGCTAGCGGACGAGCAGTACTTC.